These 7 T cell receptor beta chains were sequenced from one sample in a study of beta chain features in type 1 diabetes. General study results and limits: Moderate but significant shortening of TCRB CDR3s was recorded in all four CD4+ subsets from Type 1 diabetes patients.

Every isolated RNA sample was fully reverse transcribed, so sequencing captured expressed TCRB transcripts. The assay was immunoSEQ multiplex PCR, and TCRdb's table has in-frame clones only and misses some. The sample consists of a few hundred thousand clones, approximately 14% of them appearing once. Their target antigens are unknown. The sample was naive CD4+ T cells from blood. The receptors stem from a man aged 25 to 45 with type 1 diabetes.

This clone was seen only a few times. V gene TRBV25-1 combines with J gene TRBJ2-7; 7 bases align to TRBD1. The CDR3 runs 15 residues. J gave up 1 base and V 3 bases, and 6 bases lay outside the gene matches. The germline CDR1 and CDR2 sequences are MGHDK and SYGVNS. CDR3 DNA: TGTGCCAGCAGTGACACCGGGACAGCATCCTACGAGCAGTACTTC. Translating it yields CASSDTGTASYEQYF.

This chain uses TRBV18 with TRBJ1-2; 8 nucleotides line up with TRBD1. Germline CDR1 and CDR2: KGHSH and LQKENI. V was pared by 3 bases and J by 4 bases, with 7 bases of the junction left unmatched. CDR3 length: 15 residues. Here the CDR3 reads CASSPQDRASYGYTF. The CDR3 nucleotides read TGTGCCAGCTCACCGCAGGACAGGGCCAGCTATGGCTACACCTTC.

This clone was counted between two and nine times. The chain has TRBV7-9 and TRBJ2-1; a weak D match, TRBD1 (7 bases). The V gene lost 10 bases and the J gene lost 2 bases, with 21 bases spanning the gap. Germline assignment: CDR1 SEHNR and CDR2 FQNEAQ (reference sequence). The CDR3 runs to 16 residues. DNA of the CDR3: TGTGCCATCGAAGGAGGGGACAGAGGACCCTACAATGAGCAGTTCTTC. It encodes CAIEGGDRGPYNEQFF. The entire variable domain, with the rest obtained from reference TRBV7-9 and TRBJ2-1, is as follows: DTGVSQNPRHKITKRGQNVTFRCDPISEHNRLYWYRQTLGQGPEFLTYFQNEAQLEKSRLLSDRFSAERPKGSFSTLEIQRTEQGDSAMYLCAIEGGDRGPYNEQFFGPGTRLTVL.

A few counts support this clone. The rearrangement links TRBV28 to TRBJ1-1, with 7 bases aligning to TRBD1. CDR3 length: 14 amino acids. Germline-derived CDR1 and CDR2 are MDHEN and SYDVKM. After removal of 6 bases from V and 0 bases from J, the junction contained 4 bases not matched to a gene. The CDR3 nucleotides read TGTGCCAGCAGGACGGGACAGATGAACACTGAAGCTTTCTTT. This gives the protein CASRTGQMNTEAFF.

This clone was counted only a few times. The V and J genes are TRBV6-1 and TRBJ2-7; 9 nucleotides align to TRBD2. CDR1 is MNHNS and CDR2 is SASEGT in the germline V gene. The V gene end was trimmed by 2 bases and the J gene end by 1 base; junction bases not matched to a gene: 3. This CDR3 contains 15 residues. The CDR3 region is CASSETLAGSYEQYF. CDR3 sequence (DNA): TGTGCCAGCAGTGAAACTCTAGCGGGGTCCTACGAGCAGTACTTC.

The chain links TRBV7-3 to TRBJ1-1, with TRBD1 matching 7 bases. The CDR3 has 14 amino acids. The germline gives CDR1 SGHTA, CDR2 FQGTGA. Trimming cost V 2 bases and J 4 bases; bases outside gene matches: 4. The chain's CDR3 is CASSLVQGTTEAFF. In DNA, the CDR3 is TGTGCCAGCAGCTTAGTACAGGGGACCACTGAAGCTTTCTTT.

The table lists this clone with a few counts. V gene TRBV29-1 combines with J gene TRBJ2-7; the D gene is possibly TRBD2 (5 bases). There are 14 residues in the CDR3. Germline V gene sequence: CDR1 SQVTM, CDR2 ANQGSEA. Trimming pared 2 bases from V and 1 base from J, leaving 12 bases between. CDR3 region: CSVELSSRSYEQYF. The CDR3 nucleotides are TGCAGCGTTGAATTATCTAGCCGGTCCTACGAGCAGTACTTC.